This T cell receptor (beta chain) was sequenced in a study of shared clonotypes between healthy human individuals. Study in general: Ranging from 18 to 49 in age, donors were two women and three men.

Germline V gives CDR1 LNHNV, CDR2 YYDKDF (reference sequence). There are 18 residues in the CDR3. Unmatched junction bases numbered 13, after V lost 1 base and J lost 4 bases. CD8 memory merged CD45RO+ with CCR7-negative CD45RA+ TemRA cells. In the study's own analysis: ImmunoSEQ junction-only sequences lacked quality scores, so their filtering differed. Here immunoSEQ multiplex PCR was the method, and the copy in TCRdb shows in-frame clones only, minus some. V, J and clone size were drawn from that table, and D and trimming were deduced from the DNA. Among 600,000 to 750,000 clones, 90% were seen once, and the ten largest hold 34%.

V is TRBV15 and J is TRBJ1-1, with 9 bases aligning to TRBD1. The sequence was obtained from a man younger than 35 in good health. Some clones in this sample may be carry-over from other donors' samples. The sample taken for sequencing was memory CD8+ T cells from PBMCs. Subset meaning: CD45RO+ cells pooled with CCR7-negative TemRA cells. DNA of the CDR3: TGTGCCACCAGCAGAGCGGGACAGGGATCCCCCCGTGGCACTGAAGCTTTCTTT. Translation: CATSRAGQGSPRGTEAFF.